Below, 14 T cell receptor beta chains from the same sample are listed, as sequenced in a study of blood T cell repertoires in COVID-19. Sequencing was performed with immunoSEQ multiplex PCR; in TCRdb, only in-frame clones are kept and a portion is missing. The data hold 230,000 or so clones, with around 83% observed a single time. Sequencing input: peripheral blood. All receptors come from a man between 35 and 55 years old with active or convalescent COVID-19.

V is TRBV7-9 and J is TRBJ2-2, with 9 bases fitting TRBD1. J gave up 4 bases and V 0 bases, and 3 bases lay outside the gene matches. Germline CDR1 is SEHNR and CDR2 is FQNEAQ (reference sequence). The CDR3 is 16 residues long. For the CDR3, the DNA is TGTGCCAGCAGCTTAGCCCGGGACAGGGTCACCGGGGAGCTGTTTTTT. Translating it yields CASSLARDRVTGELFF.

This chain's CDR3 is CASSLGGQETQYF. The CDR3, as DNA: TGTGCCAGCAGCTTGGGAGGACAAGAGACCCAGTACTTC. This chain links TRBV5-4 with TRBJ2-5; D gene ambiguous. Germline V gene sequence: CDR1 SGHNT, CDR2 YYREEE (reference sequence). This CDR3 is built from 13 residues. V gave up 0 bases and J gave up 2 bases, with 5 bases separating them.

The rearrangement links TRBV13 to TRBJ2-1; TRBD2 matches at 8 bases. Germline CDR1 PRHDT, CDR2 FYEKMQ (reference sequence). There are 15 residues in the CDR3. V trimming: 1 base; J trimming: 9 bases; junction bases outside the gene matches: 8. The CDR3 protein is CASSLDSGIRVEQFF. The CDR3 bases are TGTGCCAGCAGCTTAGATAGCGGGATTCGGGTTGAGCAGTTCTTC.

In DNA form, the CDR3 reads TGTGCCAGCAGCTCACAGGGTGGGATTTTAGCTAACTATGGCTACACCTTC. Encoded protein: CASSSQGGILANYGYTF. This rearrangement joins TRBV7-2 to TRBJ1-2; weak D call: TRBD1 (6 bases). V lost 4 bases and J 0 bases, leaving 18 bases between the germline ends. CDR3 size: 17 residues. Germline loops: CDR1 SGHTA, CDR2 FQGNSA.

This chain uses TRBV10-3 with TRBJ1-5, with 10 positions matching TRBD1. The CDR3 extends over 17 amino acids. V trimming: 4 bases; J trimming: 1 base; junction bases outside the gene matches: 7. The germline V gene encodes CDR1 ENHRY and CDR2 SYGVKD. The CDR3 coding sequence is TGTGCCATCAGTGGAACCGGGACAGGGGCGAGCAATCAGCCCCAGCATTTT. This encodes CAISGTGTGASNQPQHF.

The CDR3 bases are TGCGCCAGTAAAGGATCCAGGTACTGGGACACTGAAGCTTTCTTT. Its translation is CASKGSRYWDTEAFF. This chain joins TRBV4-3 and TRBJ1-1, with D unclear. Germline V gene data show CDR1 as LGHNA and CDR2 as YSLEER. Between the trimmed V and J ends, which lost 9 bases and 3 bases, there was a span of 20 bases. CDR3 length: 15 residues.

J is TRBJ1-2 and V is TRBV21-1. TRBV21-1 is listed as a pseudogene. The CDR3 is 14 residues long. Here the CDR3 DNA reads TGTGCCAGCAGCAAGGGCAGAGGACTATGGGGCTACACCTTC. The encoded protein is CASSKGRGLWGYTF.

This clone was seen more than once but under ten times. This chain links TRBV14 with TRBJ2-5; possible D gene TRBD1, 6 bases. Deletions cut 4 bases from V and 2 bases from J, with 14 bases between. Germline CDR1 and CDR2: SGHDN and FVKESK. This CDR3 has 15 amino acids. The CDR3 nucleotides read TGTGCCAGCAGCCCGACACAGGGATCTCAAGAGACCCAGTACTTC. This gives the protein CASSPTQGSQETQYF.

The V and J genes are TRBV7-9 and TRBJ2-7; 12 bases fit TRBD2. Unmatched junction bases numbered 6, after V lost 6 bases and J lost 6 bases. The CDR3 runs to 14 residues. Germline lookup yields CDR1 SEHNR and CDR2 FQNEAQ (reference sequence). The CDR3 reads CASSSLAGGGEQYF. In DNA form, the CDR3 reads TGTGCCAGCAGTTCACTAGCGGGAGGCGGCGAGCAGTACTTC.

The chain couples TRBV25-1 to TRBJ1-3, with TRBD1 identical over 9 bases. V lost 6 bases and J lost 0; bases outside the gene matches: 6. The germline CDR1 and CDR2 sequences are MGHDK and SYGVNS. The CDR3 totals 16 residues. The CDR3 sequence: CASSPGTGPSGNTIYF. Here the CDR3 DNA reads TGTGCCAGCAGCCCCGGGACAGGGCCCTCTGGAAACACCATATATTTT. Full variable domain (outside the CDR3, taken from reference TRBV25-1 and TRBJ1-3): EADIYQTPRYLVIGTGKKITLECSQTMGHDKMYWYQQDPGMELHLIHYSYGVNSTEKGDLSSESTVSRIRTEHFPLTLESARPSHTSQYLCASSPGTGPSGNTIYFGEGSWLTVV.

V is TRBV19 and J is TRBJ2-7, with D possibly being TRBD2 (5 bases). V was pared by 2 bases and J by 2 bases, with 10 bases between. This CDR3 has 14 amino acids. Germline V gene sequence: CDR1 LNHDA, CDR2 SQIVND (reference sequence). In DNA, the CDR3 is TGTGCCAGTAGTATATCCGAGGAGGCCTACGAGCAGTACTTC. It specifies CASSISEEAYEQYF.

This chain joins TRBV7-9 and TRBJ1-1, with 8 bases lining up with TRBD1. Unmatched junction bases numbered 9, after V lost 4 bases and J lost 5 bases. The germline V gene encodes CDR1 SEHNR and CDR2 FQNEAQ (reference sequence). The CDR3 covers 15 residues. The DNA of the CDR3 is TGTGCCAGCAGCTCGGACAGGGTAGTAATGACTGAAGCTTTCTTT. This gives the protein CASSSDRVVMTEAFF. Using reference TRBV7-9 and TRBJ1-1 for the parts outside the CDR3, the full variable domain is DTGVSQNPRHKITKRGQNVTFRCDPISEHNRLYWYRQTLGQGPEFLTYFQNEAQLEKSRLLSDRFSAERPKGSFSTLEIQRTEQGDSAMYLCASSSDRVVMTEAFFGQGTRLTVV.

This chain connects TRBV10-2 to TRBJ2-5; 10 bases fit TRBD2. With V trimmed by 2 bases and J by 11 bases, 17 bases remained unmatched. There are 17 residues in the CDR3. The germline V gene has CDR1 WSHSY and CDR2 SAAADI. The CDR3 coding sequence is TGCGCCAGCAGTGAGACAAAACTACTAGCGGGACTCCCTGCACAGTACTTC. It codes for CASSETKLLAGLPAQYF.

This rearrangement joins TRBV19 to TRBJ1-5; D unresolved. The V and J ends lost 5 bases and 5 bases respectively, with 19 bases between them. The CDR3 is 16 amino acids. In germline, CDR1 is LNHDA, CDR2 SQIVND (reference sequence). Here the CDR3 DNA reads TGTGCCAGTAGTCCCATCCACGGGATCCAACATCAGCCCCAGCATTTT. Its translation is CASSPIHGIQHQPQHF.